This T cell receptor (beta chain) was found in a study of cytomegalovirus exposure and HLA in healthy donors. It was with 60 Vbeta and 13 Jbeta primers that the PCR ran. The assay was immunoSEQ multiplex PCR, and TCRdb's table has in-frame clones only and misses some. Among some 170,000 clones, 75% to 80% were seen once, and the ten largest hold less than 8%. This CDR3 contains 15 residues. Looked up from germline, CDR1 is SEHNR and CDR2 is FQNEAQ (reference sequence). V lost 1 base, J lost 5 bases, and 14 bases lay in between. Sequenced sample: PBMCs. This TCR derives from a man in his forties in good health and CMV-seropositive. The chain employs TRBV7-9 and TRBJ2-5, with D perhaps TRBD2 (6 bases). In DNA form, the CDR3 reads TGTGCCAGCAGCTTAGACGGGGGAGGATGGGAGACCCAGTACTTC. Protein: CASSLDGGGWETQYF.